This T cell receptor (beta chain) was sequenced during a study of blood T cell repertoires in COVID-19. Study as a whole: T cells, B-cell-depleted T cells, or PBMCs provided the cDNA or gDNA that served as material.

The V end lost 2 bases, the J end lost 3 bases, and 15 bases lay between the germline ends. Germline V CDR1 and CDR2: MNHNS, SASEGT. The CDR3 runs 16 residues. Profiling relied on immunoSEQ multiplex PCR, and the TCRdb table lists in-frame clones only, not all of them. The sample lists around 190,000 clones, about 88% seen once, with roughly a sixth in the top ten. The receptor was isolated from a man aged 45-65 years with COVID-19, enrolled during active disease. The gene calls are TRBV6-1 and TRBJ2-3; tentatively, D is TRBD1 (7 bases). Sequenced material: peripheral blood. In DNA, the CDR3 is TGTGCCAGCAGTGAATTTCGGCGGGGACAGACAGATACGCAGTATTTT. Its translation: CASSEFRRGQTDTQYF.